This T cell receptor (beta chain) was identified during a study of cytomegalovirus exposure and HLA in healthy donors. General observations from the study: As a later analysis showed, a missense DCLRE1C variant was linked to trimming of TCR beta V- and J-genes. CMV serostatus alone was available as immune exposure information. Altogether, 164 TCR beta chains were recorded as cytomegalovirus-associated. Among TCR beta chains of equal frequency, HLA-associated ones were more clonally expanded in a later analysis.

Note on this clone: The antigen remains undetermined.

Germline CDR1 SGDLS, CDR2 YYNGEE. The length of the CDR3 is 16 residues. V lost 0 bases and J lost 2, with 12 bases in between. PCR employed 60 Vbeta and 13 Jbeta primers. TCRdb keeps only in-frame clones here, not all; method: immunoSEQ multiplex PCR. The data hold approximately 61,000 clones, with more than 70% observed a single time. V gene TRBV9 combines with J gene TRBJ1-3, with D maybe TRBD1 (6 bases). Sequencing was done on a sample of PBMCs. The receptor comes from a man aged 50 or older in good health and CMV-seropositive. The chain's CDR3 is CASSVALQGPGNTIYF. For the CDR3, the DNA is TGTGCCAGCAGCGTAGCTTTACAGGGACCTGGAAACACCATATATTTT.